Listed here is a single T cell receptor beta chain. Its target is not known. The record originates from a study of cytomegalovirus exposure and HLA in healthy donors. The CDR3 runs 20 residues. Trimming took 4 bases from V and 2 from J, leaving 30 bases between them. CDR1 LGHNA and CDR2 YSLEER come from the germline V gene. The study's findings and limits: There were some V segments, including TRBV6-2 and TRBV6-3, excluded as indistinguishable. Accurate HLA-A and HLA-B prediction from TCR beta sequences was reported for most subjects.

Researchers ran the PCR with 60 Vbeta and 13 Jbeta primers. As processed by the authors: Later reanalysis found around 84 million unique TCR beta chains, about 11 million of them shared. Data came from immunoSEQ multiplex PCR; TCRdb stores just in-frame clones and leaves some out. D and trimming were read from the DNA, whereas the V and J calls and clone size are those reported in that table. The listing records 68,000 or so clones. The sequenced sample consisted of PBMCs. The chain employs TRBV4-3 and TRBJ2-7, with D perhaps TRBD2 (6 bases). The source of this sequence is a female donor in good health and CMV-seropositive. CDR3 DNA: TGCGCCAGCAGCCCGCACCTCGTGGGGGGAACTACATCTAGCGCCTACGAGCAGTACTTC. Its protein product is CASSPHLVGGTTSSAYEQYF.